This T cell receptor beta chain was sequenced during a study of CD8 T cells in Susac syndrome. This CDR3 region has 13 residues. The germline V gene encodes CDR1 SGHRS and CDR2 YFSETQ. V gave up 0 bases and J gave up 9 bases, with 10 bases separating them. Reverse transcription of about 0.45 to 1 ug RNA was performed with random hexamers. TCRdb independently ran MiXCR on the immunoSEQ multiplex PCR reads; one entry per CDR3 protein. The table includes 100,000 to 150,000 distinct CDR3 sequences, roughly 94% detected once. Sequencing of TCR beta was performed on blood CD8+ T cells and on blood CD4+ T cells.

The sequence came from a human donor with multiple sclerosis. The rearrangement uses TRBV5-1 and TRBJ2-4; D ambiguous. Sample: CD4+ T cells from PBMCs. The CDR3 loop is CASSLDWVGIQYF. The CDR3 DNA is TGCGCCAGCAGCTTGGATTGGGTGGGCATTCAGTACTTC.